This T cell receptor (beta chain) was found in a study of T cells in Graves' hyperthyroidism and ophthalmopathy. Whole-study findings and limits: Peripheral blood also featured most of the thyroid clonotypes expanded above 0.001.

This clonotype showed up many times. The antigen is not known. Amplified regions were TCR beta CDR3 sequences from RNA transcripts. HTBI primers drove first-round RT-PCR of the TCR CDR3. TCRdb called the multiplex PCR reads again in MiXCR, with one record for every CDR3 protein. The repertoire has 300,000 to 450,000 distinct CDR3 sequences, roughly 15% of them found once; the top ten carry around 35%. J lost 1 base, V lost 6 bases, and 5 bases had no gene match. The CDR3 is 13 residues long. Germline assignment: CDR1 DFQATT and CDR2 SNEGSKA (reference sequence). In making diagnoses, clinical symptoms, serum thyroxine and TRAb, thyroid ultrasound and orbital computed tomography were all used.

The TCR was taken from a woman under 40 with Graves' hyperthyroidism that later progressed to Graves' ophthalmopathy. Sequenced material: blood. The chain couples TRBV20-1 to TRBJ1-1; 7 bases agree with TRBD1. DNA of the CDR3: TGCAGTGCCGCCGGGACAGAGAACACTGAAGCTTTCTTT. Its translation: CSAAGTENTEAFF.